This TCR beta chain was retrieved from a study of CD8+ T cells in alopecia areata. Extraction and reverse transcription of RNA yielded cDNA as the sequencing template. The repertoire was sequenced with immunoSEQ multiplex PCR; TCRdb's copy has only in-frame clones and lacks some. Of around 120,000 clones listed, 55% to 80% are singletons. The CDR3 length is 14 residues. Germline lookup yields CDR1 SGHAT and CDR2 FQNNGV. Between the trimmed V and J ends, which lost 3 bases and 6 bases, there was a span of 13 bases. In this sample, this clone turned up a few times. This clonotype was obtained from a human donor in good health. The V and J genes are TRBV11-2 and TRBJ2-3; D gene unclear. Sequenced sample: CD4+ T cells sorted from blood. CDR3 bases: TGTGCCAGCAGCTTGGACCCGGCCATCGATACGCAGTATTTT. This gives the protein CASSLDPAIDTQYF.